This T cell receptor (beta chain) was sequenced for a study of T cells in Graves' hyperthyroidism and ophthalmopathy. For the study at large: Peripheral blood was taken when the disease was first diagnosed, before any treatment began. Regarding the study as a whole: Patients with ophthalmopathy were separated from those with stable hyperthyroidism by a 13 V-J model. Most thyroid clonotypes with frequency above 0.001 were detected in blood.

Cells are PBMCs isolated from around 9.4 ml of fresh blood. Amplified TCR beta CDR3 regions derived from RNA transcripts. In the first-round RT-PCR of the TCR CDR3, the HTBI primer set was used. TCRdb re-called the multiplex PCR reads through MiXCR, storing one row per CDR3 protein. The sample lists approximately 490,000 distinct CDR3 sequences, 22% occurring once. Of note for this clonotype: The antigen remains undetermined.

Trimming at V came to 6 bases and at J to 3 bases, leaving 5 bases not matched to a gene. This CDR3 contains 14 residues. Germline V gene lookup returns CDR1 SGHTA and CDR2 FQGNSA. This chain joins TRBV7-2 and TRBJ2-7, with 10 nucleotides matching TRBD1. The origin of this receptor is a woman aged 70-85 years with Graves' ophthalmopathy. Sequenced material: blood. The CDR3 here is CASRPGTGDYEQYF. CDR3 nucleotides: TGTGCCAGCAGGCCCGGGACAGGGGACTACGAGCAGTACTTC.